The 22 T cell receptor beta chains below all came from one sample that was sequenced in a study of CD8+CD57+ T cells in acquired aplastic anemia. For CDR3 and TCR beta VDJ profiling, genomic DNA was the template used. TCRdb called the reads again in MiXCR, with one record for every CDR3 protein. Among a few hundred thousand distinct CDR3 sequences, roughly 80% were seen once, and the ten largest hold 40% to 55%. All patients picked for sequencing had shown, by flow cytometry, an expansion of CD8+CD57+ cells. The sample consisted of sorted CD4+, CD8+, or CD8+CD57+ T cells (not recorded which) from PBMCs. The receptors here all came from a human donor with aplastic anemia.

As concerns this clonotype: One junction end disagrees with the germline gene, perhaps due to a read error. The V call is TRBV5-6, the J call TRBJ2-5; D possibly matches TRBD1 or TRBD2 (5 bases each). From germline, CDR1 is SGHDT and CDR2 YYEEEE. This CDR3 region has 15 residues. In nucleotides, the CDR3 is TGTGCCAGCAGTTTGGAGAGGGGCCCAGGGGAGACCCAGTACTTC. Its protein product is CASSLERGPGETQYF.

Note on this clonotype: The CDR3 does not close with the conserved phenylalanine or tryptophan, likely indicating a read error. The rearrangement uses TRBV15 and TRBJ2-7; D is perhaps TRBD1 or TRBD2 (5 bases each). This CDR3 has 15 residues. Trimming cost V 3 bases and J 8 bases, with 20 bases left between them. The germline gives CDR1 LNHNV, CDR2 YYDKDF (reference sequence). Here the CDR3 DNA reads TGTGCCACCAGCAGGGGCGGCTGCCAAGGGACCCAGCAGTACGGC. It specifies CATSRGGCQGTQQYG.

This chain joins TRBV19 and TRBJ2-3, with 12 bases lining up with TRBD2. The V and J ends lost 9 bases and 6 bases, in that order; junction bases with no gene match: 10. Germline loops: CDR1 LNHDA, CDR2 SQIVND (reference sequence). CDR3 size: 15 residues. The CDR3 coding sequence is TGTGCCAGCAAGTTACTAGCGGGAGGTCCCGATACGCAGTATTTT. Residues: CASKLLAGGPDTQYF.

This clonotype has more than one count but fewer than ten. Because the CDR3 is missing its conserved closing phenylalanine or tryptophan, this is likely a read error. It is unclear where the CDR3 begins or ends on the DNA, so no DNA is shown, and the CDR3 is as TCRdb lists it. The chain combines TRBV7-8 with TRBJ2-3; the D call TRBD1 from the table was never checked on the DNA. Germline assignment: CDR1 SGHVS and CDR2 FQNEAQ. The CDR3 is 13 amino acids long, termini counted. The CDR3 here is CASSFHPNETALS.

About this clonotype itself: The junction departs from germline at one end; a sequencing error may be responsible. The J gene is TRBJ2-7, the V gene TRBV7-9; D tentatively reads TRBD1 or TRBD2 (5 bases each). Germline V gene sequence: CDR1 SEHNR, CDR2 FQNEAQ (reference sequence). The CDR3 spans 14 residues. CDR3 DNA sequence: TGTGCCAGCAGCTGGGCGGATGGACACTACGAGGGGCCATTC. The encoded protein is CASSWADGHYEGPF. The full variable domain, with the rest looked up from reference TRBV7-9 and TRBJ2-7, is DTGVSQNPRHKITKRGQNVTFRCDPISEHNRLYWYRQTLGQGPEFLTYFQNEAQLEKSRLLSDRFSAERPKGSFSTLEIQRTEQGDSAMYLCASSWADGHYEGPFGPGTRLTVT.

This clonotype came up once. No conserved phenylalanine or tryptophan is present at the end of the CDR3, so a read error is the likely explanation. The DNA is left out, because the CDR3 cannot be placed on it with certainty; the CDR3 is given as TCRdb lists it. The chain uses TRBV7-3 and TRBJ2-5; the table gives TRBD2 as D, unverified against the DNA. Counting both end residues, the CDR3 totals 12 amino acids. Germline V gene lookup returns CDR1 SGHTA and CDR2 FQGTGA. The CDR3 region is CASSSSGTWGET.

This clonotype was seen only once. This chain uses TRBV7-9 with TRBJ1-1, with D unresolved. This CDR3 has 15 amino acids. Germline CDR1 is SEHNR and CDR2 is FQNEAQ (reference sequence). V lost 5 bases to trimming and J lost 13 bases, with 26 bases between them. Here the CDR3 DNA reads TGTGCCAGCAGCCTTGCTATGACTAGCGGGAGGGATGATTTCTTT. This gives the protein CASSLAMTSGRDDFF.

The V gene is TRBV15, the J gene TRBJ2-7, with D uncertain. V dropped 1 base and J dropped 8 bases, with 15 bases sitting between them. Germline CDR1 reads LNHNV; CDR2 reads YYDKDF (reference sequence). The CDR3 extends over 14 amino acids. This CDR3 reads CATSRGSDSDKQYF. The CDR3 DNA follows: TGTGCCACCAGCAGAGGCAGCGACTCAGACAAGCAGTACTTC. Using reference TRBV15 and TRBJ2-7 for the parts outside the CDR3, the full variable domain is DAMVIQNPRYQVTQFGKPVTLSCSQTLNHNVMYWYQQKSSQAPKLLFHYYDKDFNNEADTPDNFQSRRPNTSFCFLDIRSPGLGDTAMYLCATSRGSDSDKQYFGPGTRLTVT.

About this clonotype itself: The conserved closing phenylalanine or tryptophan is absent in this CDR3, likely reflecting a read error. The DNA is omitted, as the CDR3 cannot be located on it reliably, and the CDR3 follows TCRdb's listing. The chain employs TRBV7-8 and TRBJ2-1; TRBD2, as called in the table, went unchecked against the DNA. The CDR3 numbers 13 amino acids, ends counted. Germline lookup yields CDR1 SGHVS and CDR2 FQNEAQ. The CDR3: CACSLGGGPDTLY.

As DNA, the CDR3 is TGTGCCAGTACTCCGAGAGATCCTTTGCCCCTCCACTTT. Its translation: CASTPRDPLPLHF. The rearrangement uses TRBV19 and TRBJ1-6; D gene uncertain. Trimming left V 7 bases short and J 13 bases short, with 17 bases between. Per the germline V gene, CDR1 is LNHDA and CDR2 is SQIVND (reference sequence). CDR3 length equals 13 residues.

The chain's CDR3 is CASKFTGADYEQYFF. The DNA for the CDR3 is TGTGCCAGCAAGTTCACAGGGGCGGACTACGAGCAGTATTTCTTT. The chain links TRBV7-3 to TRBJ1-1; 7 bases are shared with TRBD1. CDR1 is SGHTA and CDR2 is FQGTGA in the germline V gene. J gave up 13 bases and V 7 bases, and 21 bases lay outside the gene matches. The CDR3 has 15 amino acids. Supplemented by reference TRBV7-3 and TRBJ1-1, the full variable domain reads GAGVSQTPSNKVTEKGKYVELRCDPISGHTALYWYRQSLGQGPEFLIYFQGTGAADDSGLPNDRFFAVRPEGSVSTLKIQRTERGDSAVYLCASKFTGADYEQYFFGQGTRLTVV.

This chain joins TRBV19 and TRBJ2-5; D could derive from TRBD1 or TRBD2 (6 bases each). The CDR3 contains 15 residues. The germline CDR1 and CDR2 sequences are LNHDA and SQIVND (reference sequence). This CDR3 is CASGLGSGQCETQYF. DNA for the CDR3: TGTGCTAGTGGTTTGGGTAGCGGACAGTGCGAGACCCAGTACTTC.

This chain links TRBV2 with TRBJ2-5; D may be TRBD2 (5 bases). The CDR3 has 12 amino acids. Trimming removed 5 bases from V and 4 bases from J, with 8 bases in between. Germline loops: CDR1 SNHLY, CDR2 FYNNEI. The CDR3 here is CASSSGRETQYF. The CDR3 bases are TGTGCCAGCAGTAGTGGGAGAGAGACCCAGTACTTC.

This chain uses TRBV5-4 with TRBJ2-1; TRBD2 might be the D (7 bases). This CDR3 has 15 amino acids. V was trimmed by 2 bases and J by 7 bases, leaving 16 bases between them. The germline V gene encodes CDR1 SGHNT and CDR2 YYREEE (reference sequence). The CDR3 reads CASSLDLKGGNEQFF. The CDR3 DNA reads TGTGCCAGCAGCTTAGATCTGAAGGGGGGGAATGAGCAGTTCTTC. Full variable domain (remainder filled in from reference TRBV5-4 and TRBJ2-1): ETGVTQSPTHLIKTRGQQVTLRCSSQSGHNTVSWYQQALGQGPQFIFQYYREEENGRGNFPPRFSGLQFPNYSSELNVNALELDDSALYLCASSLDLKGGNEQFFGPGTRLTVL.

The genes are TRBV11-2 and TRBJ1-5; D remains unclear. Germline CDR1 and CDR2: SGHAT and FQNNGV. The V and J ends lost 7 bases and 4 bases respectively, with 17 bases between them. CDR3 length equals 15 residues. CDR3 in DNA: TGTGCCAGCACCGGTACTAGCTTCCGAAATCAGCCCCAGCATTTT. The encoded protein is CASTGTSFRNQPQHF.

The chain combines TRBV7-2 with TRBJ2-1; TRBD2 agrees at 8 bases. V gave up 5 bases and J gave up 12 bases; unmatched junction bases: 18. Germline-derived CDR1 and CDR2 are SGHTA and FQGNSA. The CDR3 has 16 amino acids. The CDR3 nucleotides read TGTGCCAGCAGCATTCAAAGATGCGGGGGGAGCGATGTGCAGTTCTTC. This codes for CASSIQRCGGSDVQFF.

Worth noting for this clonotype: Germline is not matched at one junction end, which may reflect a read error. This chain uses TRBV7-8 with TRBJ2-1; 10 positions match TRBD2. Per germline, CDR1 SGHVS and CDR2 FQNEAQ. The CDR3 has 15 amino acids. The CDR3 DNA is TGTGCCAGTAGCTTAGCGGGGGGTCCCTACAATGAGCATTTCTTC. Translated, it gives CASSLAGGPYNEHFF.

The V and J genes are TRBV24-1 and TRBJ2-7; TRBD1 or TRBD2 may be the D gene (5 bases each). TRBJ2-1 matches the DNA end more closely, so the J call is doubtful. CDR1 is KGHDR and CDR2 is SFDVKD in the germline V gene. This CDR3 has 13 amino acids. The CDR3: CATGPREGHEQFF. The CDR3 bases are TGTGCCACCGGCCCCCGCGAGGGGCATGAGCAGTTCTTC.

V usage is TRBV11-2 and J usage is TRBJ1-2, with TRBD1 as a possible D gene (5 bases). Germline CDR1 reads SGHAT; CDR2 reads FQNNGV. The CDR3 extends over 14 amino acids. Trimming pared 0 bases from V and 4 bases from J, leaving 9 bases between. The CDR3 sequence: CASSLEATAYGYTF. The CDR3 nucleotides read TGTGCCAGCAGCTTAGAGGCGACAGCCTATGGCTACACCTTC.

Comments on this clonotype: One junction end does not reproduce the germline sequence, and a read error may be involved. The J gene is TRBJ1-2, the V gene TRBV7-9, with 7 positions matching TRBD1. Germline CDR1 reads SEHNR; CDR2 reads FQNEAQ (reference sequence). This CDR3 has 14 amino acids. The CDR3 reads CASSCSNRGTGYTF. The CDR3 DNA reads TGTGCCAGCAGCTGCTCCAACAGGGGCACGGGATACACATTC.

To note about this clonotype: The conserved phenylalanine or tryptophan normally closing the CDR3 is absent here, so this likely arose from a read error. Because the CDR3's place on the DNA is in doubt, the DNA is left out and the CDR3 is given as listed by TCRdb. This chain uses TRBV9 with TRBJ2-3; the table's D call of TRBD1 was not tested on the DNA. Looked up from germline, CDR1 is SGDLS and CDR2 is YYNGEE. The CDR3 length equals 13 residues, ends included. The CDR3 protein is CASGGGANEAVRL.

The genes are TRBV7-2 and TRBJ2-3; D remains ambiguous. This CDR3 is 12 amino acids long. Trimming left V 5 bases short and J 15 bases short, with 18 bases between. In germline, CDR1 is SGHTA, CDR2 FQGNSA. Written as DNA, the CDR3 is TGTGCCAGCAGCGTAGGGCCAAATGGGAACTATTTT. Encoded protein: CASSVGPNGNYF.